Only a few counts were recorded for the clone carrying this TCR beta chain. Exposed enrollees encountered a COVID-19 case at some point within 2 weeks before study entry. V dropped 0 bases and J dropped 4 bases, with 14 bases sitting between them. The CDR3 extends over 16 amino acids. Germline lookup yields CDR1 SGHRS and CDR2 YFSETQ. These data come from a study of blood T cell repertoires in COVID-19. Study context: Sites in the United States, Italy and Spain provided acute and convalescent COVID-19 samples.

Some clones are missing from TCRdb's copy, which holds only in-frame ones; the method was immunoSEQ multiplex PCR. This sample yields 240,000 or so clones, of which 90% are seen a single time; 0.85% to 0.9% belongs to the top ten. The sequencing input was PBMCs or T cells enriched from blood (not recorded which). The TCR was taken from a man aged 50 to 59 who had been exposed to COVID-19. The chain links TRBV5-1 to TRBJ1-3; D gene uncertain. The CDR3 spells CASSLEVARMGNTIYF. CDR3 DNA sequence: TGCGCCAGCAGCTTGGAAGTTGCGAGAATGGGAAACACCATATATTTT.